This T cell receptor (beta chain) was captured by sequencing in a study of cytomegalovirus exposure and HLA in healthy donors (TCRdb year 2017). Turning to the overall study: In an earlier analysis of 550 to 750 of the donors, about 260 Gb of sequence data and 120 million or so unique TCR beta sequences from 150 million to 200 million T cells were reported. Around 320 gigabases of sequencing data and tens of millions of unique TCR sequences were included in an early release covering about 700 HLA-typed donors. Of the 300 to 450 genotyped donors, 65% to 90% were placed in the genetic ancestry cluster associated with self-reported Caucasian donors. The aim of the study was to test whether cataloging public T cell receptors could identify signatures of past pathogen exposure. The T cell repertoires of about 700 subjects were profiled by immunosequencing and related to cytomegalovirus serostatus. Besides the first cohort of roughly 640 subjects, a separate validation cohort made up of over 95 different subjects was used. To predict cytomegalovirus infection status, the study brought together high-throughput TCR immunosequencing, statistical association of individual TCRs with disease status, and machine learning. A later analysis re-examined previously published TCR beta repertoires from just over 650 donors and added high-resolution HLA genotyping to investigate patterns of TCR occurrence. Rather than drawing on any new phenotypic data, the later analysis identified candidate immune exposures from TCR beta sequences and the way those sequences occurred across donors. An earlier analysis of nearly 600 of the donors applied high-throughput TCR beta sequencing to assess whether each TCR beta V gene segment acted as functional or pseudogenic. Donor age, sex, ethnicity and CMV serostatus were collected together with the repertoire data. A later genetic analysis took genome-wide SNP genotypes for about 55% of the 666 donors and used that subset as a discovery cohort. All discovery cohort repertoires had been generated on a single sequencing platform. HLA typing included class I and class II loci at four-digit resolution. The number of donors typed differed by locus, with about 629-640 for A, B, C, DRB1 and DQB1, around 500 for DQA1, some 570 for DPA1, and some 450 for DPB1. A handful of DR-DQ haplotypes were treated as single units for association and clustering because of strong linkage in the cohort. On average, 235,054 unique TCR beta nucleotide sequences were sequenced per donor among some 430 genotyped donors of the cohort, with approximately 18% of those sequences being non-productive.

From cysteine to phenylalanine, the CDR3 is 13 amino acids long. Only CDR3 DNA remains: 39 bases, in frame from the first base. CDR1 and CDR2 were assigned from the germline V gene (reference sequence) as MNHEY and SMNVEV. V and J lose 0 bases and 5 bases, and a span of 7 bases separates them. The research as a whole found: According to a later analysis, most CMV-associated TCR beta chains appeared to be HLA-restricted, and the HLA associations seemed to be driven largely by CMV exposure. CMV serostatus was the only immune exposure information available for the cohort. The study gave a list of under 200 TCR beta chains associated with cytomegalovirus. In a later analysis, the rate of TCR association differed among HLA loci, with DRB1 alleles having the most associated TCRs and HLA-C alleles having the fewest. Several of the top co-occurrence clusters appeared to be linked to parvovirus B19, influenza, CMV and Epstein-Barr virus, according to a later analysis. In a later analysis, HLA-associated TCR beta chains showed more clonal expansion and lower generation probabilities than non-associated chains that were equally common. Because counts were too low, approximately 18 rarely observed V segments, including chromosome 9 orphons, were excluded from the earlier analysis of some 590 of the donors. When HLA alleles, especially DR and DQ, strongly co-occurred, TCR associations were difficult to assign to individual alleles. According to the authors, the approach could potentially be generalized to other disease states and immunological phenotypes. In both the original and validation cohorts, the classifier was reported to diagnose cytomegalovirus status with high specificity and sensitivity. In a later genetic analysis, a missense DCLRE1C variant was associated with V-gene and J-gene trimming of TCR beta chains, and the association was replicated in an independent cohort. An earlier analysis of several hundred of the donors showed that most TCR beta V segments appeared in productive rearrangements either about 87% or about 30% of the time, which broadly matched IMGT annotations. According to a later genetic analysis, donors in an Asian-associated ancestry cluster had fewer N-insertions in productive TCRs than the approximately 650-donor mean. The cohort was sequenced for TCR beta chains only, and without alpha or paired-chain data the features that could be detected were limited. Because HLA typing was unavailable for some donors at each locus, only the typed subset was used in association tests. Presence/absence analyses assumed roughly uniform sequencing depth across donors, an assumption that may not hold. At a false discovery rate of 0.05, a later analysis linked roughly 17,000 TCR beta sequences to specific HLA alleles. A few of the identified cytomegalovirus-associated TCR beta chains were confirmed in vitro to be specific for cytomegalovirus antigens. Linkage disequilibrium might explain the correlated functional status among segregating V segments, but an unknown experimental factor could not be excluded. A cluster of highly shared sequence variants was judged likely to represent a technical artifact of the sequencing pipeline. Some IMGT-functional V segments, including TRBV6-2 and TRBV6-3, could not be distinguished by the 87-base-pair reads and were therefore excluded. Most TCR sequences were seen in very few donors, while some public TCRs were found in many individuals. A further reported finding was that TCR beta sequences accurately predicted the HLA-A and HLA-B alleles for most subjects in the first cohort.

To prepare the library, the immunoSEQ multiplex PCR assay was applied. For the multiplex PCR, a mixture combining 60 forward primers for TCR Vbeta segments and 13 reverse primers for TCR Jbeta segments was used. The CDR3 region of rearranged TCR beta genes was amplified from genomic DNA by a multiplex PCR assay. The amplified TCR beta libraries were sequenced on the Illumina HiSeq System as 87-base-pair reads. The authors' analysis ran thus. A later analysis tallied tens of millions of unique TCR beta chains across the 600 to 700 repertoires, and about 12 million of those chains were shared by two or more donors. A nearest-neighbor algorithm error-corrected the raw reads and collapsed the reads into unique sequences, merging closely related sequences to remove PCR and sequencing errors. To assign V, D and J gene segments, CDR3 sequences were aligned to IMGT reference sequences. For a sequence to be retained, a match of at least six nucleotides was required to both a V gene segment and a J gene segment. A rearrangement counted as productive if the CDR3 had no stop codons and remained in frame with V and J, and every other rearrangement counted as non-productive. CDR3 was defined according to IMGT convention as the region running from the second conserved V-encoded cysteine to the conserved J-encoded phenylalanine. The earlier analysis of about 620 of the donors excluded sequences that lacked an unambiguous match to a single V gene segment. In an earlier analysis of about 590 of the donors, a V segment was called functional when productive rearrangements were above 56.7%, and segregating when the standard deviation between donors exceeded 5%. A statistical classification framework was built for diagnosing cytomegalovirus status from the catalog of TCR beta chain sequences. In a later analysis, V and J genes were assigned by comparing TCR nucleotide sequences against IMGT/GENE-DB human TR gene sequences. In a later analysis, CDR3 sequences and most-parsimonious VDJ recombination scenarios were assigned using the TCRdist pipeline. In a later analysis, each TCR beta chain was defined by its CDR3 amino acid sequence together with its V-gene family, and reads lacking a unique V-gene family were excluded. As a way to deal with suspected cross-contamination and a sequencing artifact, a later analysis dropped 450 to 600 nucleotide sequences that were highly shared and had low generation probability. A later analysis calculated a clonal expansion index for each public chain from normalized within-repertoire ranks of inferred template counts. In a later analysis, generation probabilities were computed with a VDJ recombination model fitted to out-of-frame rearrangements, and the resulting probabilities were checked against IGoR. In a later analysis, TCR-TCR, TCR-HLA and TCR-CMV co-occurrence was scored with hypergeometric tests, and a repertoire-size bias correction was applied to TCR pairs. A later analysis estimated false discovery rates by permuting HLA or CMV assignments 20 times. In a later analysis, co-occurring TCRs were grouped with DBSCAN, and TCRdist sequence similarity was added when clustering was performed within HLA-allele-positive subsets. Co-occurrence clustering excluded repertoires with fewer than 30,000 or more than 120,000 public chains, plus five with anomalous nucleotide sharing. TCRdb carries this immuneACCESS record with in-frame sequences only. Its versions omit some clonotypes, under half of them owing to an unresolved V gene in the studies checked, with the rest unexplained. D and trimming were read from the DNA, whereas the V and J calls and clone size are those reported in that table. Across this sample there are 85,000 to 90,000 clones, with around 71% seen only once. The top ten clonotypes cover roughly 2.2% of the sample.

In this sample, this clone turned up a few times. Its cognate antigen has yet to be identified. The input lacks base qualities; no much larger clone sits a single base away. The cohort consisted of 666 healthy bone marrow donors. At the time of sampling, all cohort members were nominally healthy, though unrecorded immune exposures were likely present. The donor was CMV seronegative and belonged to the group of over 300 seronegative cohort members. Every donor gave a peripheral blood sample, and the peripheral blood mononuclear cells from that sample were used for TCR beta sequencing. The Qiagen DNeasy Blood Extraction Kit was used to extract genomic DNA from the blood cell samples.

This receptor was obtained from a man aged 25 to 40 in good health and CMV-seronegative. This chain is built from TRBV27 and TRBJ1-1; possibly the D gene is TRBD1, per 6 matching bases. Material: PBMCs. DNA sequence: TGTGCCAGCAGTTTATCGAGGGGGACTGAAGCTTTCTTT. This is translated as CASSLSRGTEAFF.